This T cell receptor (beta chain) was found in a study of CD8 T cells in Susac syndrome. Germline loops: CDR1 GTSNPN, CDR2 SVGIG (reference sequence). CDR3 length: 14 residues. J gave up 11 bases and V 2 bases, and 11 bases lay outside the gene matches. Reverse transcription used roughly 0.45 to 1 ug RNA and random hexamers. An immunoSEQ multiplex PCR generated amplified TCR beta CDR3 products spanning 54 Vbeta and 13 Jbeta. One entry per CDR3 protein results from TCRdb running MiXCR on the immunoSEQ multiplex PCR reads. The sample lists 200,000 or so distinct CDR3 sequences, 90% to 95% occurring once.

The J gene is TRBJ1-1, the V gene TRBV30, with 10 bases identical to TRBD1. The sequenced material came from CD8+ T cells from PBMCs. The clonotype was recovered from a human donor with multiple sclerosis. CDR3 in DNA: TGTGCCTGGAGTACAGGACAGGGGGTATCGTCGGCTTTCTTT. This gives the protein CAWSTGQGVSSAFF.